The text below deals with one T cell receptor beta chain. Compared with germline, one end of the junction differs, possibly owing to a read error. A primer in the constant region served to generate TCR beta cDNA from roughly 450 ng of total RNA. Slightly modified ARM-PCR with three nested multiplex PCR rounds yielded TCR beta libraries. Forward primers for TRBV1-TRBV30 and a C-beta reverse primer served the first two PCR rounds, at about 10 cycles each. TCRdb called the multiplex PCR reads again in MiXCR, with one record for every CDR3 protein. The sample lists tens of thousands of distinct CDR3 sequences, less than 75% seen once, with 29% in the top ten. The sample is drawn from a study of tumor-infiltrating lymphocytes in primary liver carcinoma. From unsorted bulk tissue weighing roughly 19-32 mg, DNA and RNA were co-extracted. Surgeons resected the patients' primary liver carcinomas. Germline CDR1 and CDR2: SQVTM and ANQGSEA. The CDR3 length is 12 residues.

V usage is TRBV29-1 and J usage is TRBJ1-1, with a weak D call TRBD1 (6 bases). Sample: liver tumor tissue from sampling region 5. Subset of the sample: tumor region T5, tumor centre. This clonotype was sampled from a man aged 35-49 years with primary liver carcinoma and hepatitis B virus infection. CDR3 DNA sequence: TGCAGCGGCGGGACAACCGACACTGAAGCCTTCTTT. It specifies CSGGTTDTEAFF.